This TCR beta chain emerged from a study of TIL therapy for anti-PD-1-resistant metastatic lung cancer. Study in general: Tumors carried a median about 1.6 non-synonymous mutations per megabase. Notes on the study in general: Many TIL product clones were absent from baseline tumor, suggesting clonal contraction. TIL cultures after expansion showed higher clonality and lower diversity than baseline tumor (median about 6% vs 30%).

Sequencing used immunoSEQ v3. Data came from immunoSEQ multiplex PCR; TCRdb stores just in-frame clones and leaves some out. The table has around 8,000 clones, under 75% seen once. Notes on this clone: Its specificity is not known.

Documented time point: pre-treatment sample, taken before nivolumab and TIL therapy. Pleural nodules or supraclavicular lymph nodes made up most of the excised metastases sampled. Patients then received nivolumab; progressors got lymphodepletion, TIL and IL-2. Material: tumor tissue, obtained at baseline. The TCR was taken from a person between 25 and 80 years old with non-small cell lung cancer.

CDR3 sequence (DNA): TGTGCCAGTAGTTTCACCGTAACGGACGGGGAGCTGTTTTTT. Residues: CASSFTVTDGELFF. V is TRBV19 and J is TRBJ2-2, with no clear D. Germline V gene data show CDR1 as LNHDA and CDR2 as SQIVND (reference sequence). V was trimmed by 5 bases and J by 7 bases, leaving 14 bases between them. The CDR3 sequence is 14 residues long.